These 27 T cell receptor beta chains were sequenced from one sample in a study of human T cells and chemical hapten exposure. The time point is: pre-sensitization, week 0. Treatment indicated: therapeutic diphenylcyclopropenone sensitization with weekly scalp DPC. One entry per CDR3 protein, called by TCRdb with MiXCR from the RACE reads. This table holds over 300,000 distinct CDR3 sequences, 5.1% found once. The material sequenced was whole blood, taken in connection with sensitization to the hapten diphenylcyclopropenone (DPC). All receptors derive from a woman between 45 and 60 years old with alopecia areata. Some clones in this sample may be carry-over from other donors' samples.

This clonotype has a count of ten or more. The CDR3 spells CASSNSQGFGGETQYF. The CDR3 DNA follows: TGTGCCAGCAGCAACAGTCAGGGGTTCGGGGGAGAGACCCAGTACTTC. The gene calls are TRBV12-3 or TRBV12-4 and TRBJ2-5, with D perhaps TRBD1 or TRBD2 (6 bases each). The CDR3 is 16 amino acids. The germline V and J ends were trimmed by 6 bases and 4 bases, with 21 bases remaining between them.

This clonotype came up a few times. The V call is TRBV6-5, the J call TRBJ2-7, with D possibly matching TRBD1 (6 bases). This CDR3 has 17 residues. V gave up 0 bases and J gave up 1 base, with 16 bases separating them. Germline lookup yields CDR1 MNHEY and CDR2 SVGAGI. The CDR3 sequence: CASSYSSPDRSSYEQYF. DNA for the CDR3: TGTGCCAGCAGTTACTCGAGTCCCGACAGGTCTTCCTACGAGCAGTACTTC.

This clonotype was counted many times. The chain links TRBV14 to TRBJ2-5; no reliable D call. CDR3 size: 13 residues. Trimming removed 1 base at V and 5 bases at J, with 8 bases between. The germline gives CDR1 SGHDN, CDR2 FVKESK. CDR3 nucleotides: TGTGCCAGCAGCCAAGCGGGCCTGGAGACCCAGTACTTC. Residues: CASSQAGLETQYF.

J is TRBJ2-1 and V is TRBV12-3 or TRBV12-4; 7 bases agree with TRBD2. This CDR3 is 15 amino acids long. The trim removed 7 bases at V and 2 bases at J, leaving 8 bases unmatched. CDR3 nucleotide sequence: TGTGCCAGCACGTCGGGAGGCGGGCCCTACAATGAGCAGTTCTTC. Translated: CASTSGGGPYNEQFF.

This clonotype was counted many times. The chain links TRBV6-1 to TRBJ1-1; 9 bases map to TRBD1. In germline, CDR1 is MNHNS, CDR2 SASEGT. The J segment lost 4 bases and the V segment lost 8 bases, leaving 5 bases of the junction unmatched. The CDR3 consists of 13 residues. The CDR3: CASGDRAVTEAFF. In nucleotides, the CDR3 is TGTGCCAGCGGGGACAGGGCGGTCACTGAAGCTTTCTTT.

This clonotype has a count of ten or more. V usage is TRBV2 and J usage is TRBJ1-1; 10 nucleotides match TRBD1. The ends lost 5 bases at V and 4 bases at J; junction bases unmatched: 1. This CDR3 has 13 amino acids. The germline V gene has CDR1 SNHLY and CDR2 FYNNEI. CDR3 sequence reads: CASSWDRGTEAFF. CDR3 DNA: TGTGCCAGCAGTTGGGACAGGGGCACTGAAGCTTTCTTT.

This clonotype occurred many times. This sequence joins TRBV5-1 and TRBJ1-5; the match to TRBD1 covers 7 bases. Unmatched junction bases numbered 6, after V lost 1 base and J lost 5 bases. Germline CDR1 and CDR2: SGHRS and YFSETQ. There are 15 residues in the CDR3. CDR3 region: CASSLSGTEDQPQHF. CDR3 sequence (DNA): TGCGCCAGCAGCTTGTCCGGGACAGAGGATCAGCCCCAGCATTTT.

In this sample, this clonotype turned up a few times. V is TRBV2 and J is TRBJ1-1; D gene uncertain. Germline-derived CDR1 and CDR2 are SNHLY and FYNNEI. The CDR3 has 13 amino acids. V was clipped by 3 bases and J by 0 bases, with 5 bases between them. The CDR3 coding sequence is TGTGCCAGCAGTGATGGGGTGAACACTGAAGCTTTCTTT. It translates to CASSDGVNTEAFF.

This clonotype has at least ten counts. The rearrangement joins TRBV5-1 to TRBJ2-6, with TRBD2 as a possible D gene (5 bases). This CDR3 region has 16 residues. The germline V gene has CDR1 SGHRS and CDR2 YFSETQ. The ends were cut back, 0 bases at V and 3 bases at J, with 10 bases in the middle. DNA for the CDR3: TGCGCCAGCAGCTTGGTATCGGGGTATGGGGCCAACGTCCTGACTTTC. As protein: CASSLVSGYGANVLTF.

The genes are TRBV18 and TRBJ1-1; D unresolved. The CDR3 spans 16 residues. The germline V gene has CDR1 KGHSH and CDR2 LQKENI. V lost 3 bases, J lost 3 bases, and 17 bases lay in between. For the CDR3, the DNA is TGTGCCAGCTCACCGTTCCCTGGAGGCCACGACACTGAAGCTTTCTTT. Translating it yields CASSPFPGGHDTEAFF.

This clonotype was counted only a few times. The chain recombines TRBV5-1 with TRBJ1-1; TRBD1 aligns across 7 bases. Germline CDR1 reads SGHRS; CDR2 reads YFSETQ. The V segment lost 3 bases and the J segment 5 bases; nucleotides outside the gene matches: 13. This CDR3 contains 16 residues. The CDR3 region has the DNA TGCGCCAGCAGCTCCGGCGGAAACAGGGGAGGGACTGAAGCTTTCTTT. Translation: CASSSGGNRGGTEAFF.

In this sample, this clonotype turned up a few times. The rearrangement joins TRBV5-1 to TRBJ2-3, with D unclear. V was trimmed by 1 base and J by 0 bases, leaving 9 bases between them. CDR3 size: 15 residues. Germline loops: CDR1 SGHRS, CDR2 YFSETQ. DNA of the CDR3: TGCGCCAGCAGCTTGTGGCAGGCCAGCACAGATACGCAGTATTTT. This codes for CASSLWQASTDTQYF.

This clonotype was recorded many times. This sequence joins TRBV5-1 and TRBJ2-5; TRBD1 is a possible D gene (5 bases). Germline CDR1 is SGHRS and CDR2 is YFSETQ. V lost 0 bases and J 5 bases, leaving 11 bases between the germline ends. The CDR3 loop spans 14 amino acids. Here the CDR3 DNA reads TGCGCCAGCAGCTTGGGACAGATGCTGGAGACCCAGTACTTC. Protein: CASSLGQMLETQYF.

This clonotype was recorded many times. The V gene is TRBV5-4, the J gene TRBJ2-3; possibly TRBD2 for D (5 bases). CDR1 and CDR2 (germline): SGHNT, YYREEE (reference sequence). V was trimmed by 0 bases and J by 7 bases, leaving 21 bases between them. The CDR3 is 17 residues long. In DNA, the CDR3 is TGTGCCAGCAGCTTGGCCCTGTCTAGCACGAGCCCCAATACGCAGTATTTT. Its translation: CASSLALSSTSPNTQYF.

This clonotype was counted only a few times. The chain links TRBV7-2 to TRBJ1-6; D not certain. The CDR3 has 16 amino acids. CDR1 and CDR2 from the germline V gene are SGHTA and FQGNSA. V lost 2 bases and J lost 0, with 8 bases in between. DNA of the CDR3: TGTGCCAGCAGCTTACTCACCAGCTCCTATAATTCACCCCTCCACTTT. Amino acids: CASSLLTSSYNSPLHF.

Many counts were recorded for this clonotype. The chain has TRBV7-9 and TRBJ1-5; D is unresolved. Germline V lookup: CDR1 SEHNR, CDR2 FQNEAQ (reference sequence). The CDR3 extends over 12 amino acids. V lost 5 bases and J lost 2, with 4 bases in between. CDR3 sequence reads: CASSQGNQPQHF. CDR3 coding DNA: TGTGCCAGCAGCCAGGGCAATCAGCCCCAGCATTTT.

The chain uses TRBV5-4 and TRBJ1-2; 7 bases fit TRBD1. With V trimmed by 4 bases and J by 0 bases, 9 bases remained unmatched. The germline CDR1 and CDR2 sequences are SGHNT and YYREEE (reference sequence). The CDR3 has 16 residues. DNA for the CDR3: TGTGCCAGCAGCACACCACAGGGGTTACCTAACTATGGCTACACCTTC. It specifies CASSTPQGLPNYGYTF.

This clonotype was counted many times. CDR3: CASSAGPGNSYNEQFF. In DNA form, the CDR3 reads TGTGCCAGCAGCGCGGGGCCCGGGAACTCCTACAATGAGCAGTTCTTC. The chain employs TRBV9 and TRBJ2-1; D tentatively fits TRBD1 or TRBD2 (5 bases each). The CDR3 has 16 amino acids. The germline gives CDR1 SGDLS, CDR2 YYNGEE. Trimming cost V 3 bases and J 0 bases, with 13 bases left between them. The whole variable domain, remainder taken from reference TRBV9 and TRBJ2-1, is DSGVTQTPKHLITATGQRVTLRCSPRSGDLSVYWYQQSLDQGLQFLIQYYNGEERAKGNILERFSAQQFPDLHSELNLSSLELGDSALYFCASSAGPGNSYNEQFFGPGTRLTVL.

The chain couples TRBV27 to TRBJ2-5; D is unclear. Germline V gene data show CDR1 as MNHEY and CDR2 as SMNVEV (reference sequence). V lost 2 bases and J 2 bases, leaving 6 bases between the germline ends. The CDR3 consists of 13 residues. The CDR3 nucleotides read TGTGCCAGCAGTTTACTACATCAAGAGACCCAGTACTTC. The encoded protein is CASSLLHQETQYF.

This clonotype was picked up a small number of times. This chain joins TRBV4-2 and TRBJ1-5; D unresolved. V was clipped by 0 bases and J by 2 bases, with 14 bases between them. This CDR3 has 17 amino acids. The germline V gene encodes CDR1 LGHNA and CDR2 YNFKEQ. The CDR3 coding sequence is TGTGCCAGCAGCCAAGATCCCGAAGGTCGGGGCAATCAGCCCCAGCATTTT. This translates into CASSQDPEGRGNQPQHF.

In this sample, this clonotype turned up many times. V is TRBV7-7 and J is TRBJ2-5; 9 bases fit TRBD1. Germline V gene lookup returns CDR1 SSHAT and CDR2 FNYEAQ (reference sequence). The CDR3 covers 16 residues. Unmatched junction bases numbered 9, after V lost 4 bases and J lost 3 bases. CDR3 in amino acids: CASSSWSGQGKETQYF. Written as DNA, the CDR3 is TGTGCCAGCAGCTCCTGGTCGGGACAGGGTAAAGAGACCCAGTACTTC.

Ten or more counts support this clonotype. This chain joins TRBV6-2 or TRBV6-3 and TRBJ1-1; maybe TRBD1 (5 bases). The CDR3 runs to 16 residues. Germline CDR1 is MNHEY and CDR2 is SVGEGT. V was pared by 2 bases and J by 1 base, with 14 bases between. CDR3 DNA sequence: TGTGCCAGCAGTTACGAGGGGAGAACAGCGAACACTGAAGCTTTCTTT. Protein sequence: CASSYEGRTANTEAFF.

This clonotype turned up a few times. The rearrangement links TRBV14 to TRBJ1-1, with a tentative D call TRBD1 (5 bases). V shed 5 bases and J shed 1 base, with 17 bases lying between them. Per germline, CDR1 SGHDN and CDR2 FVKESK. The CDR3 runs 16 residues. The CDR3 loop reads CASSAGRVWANTEAFF. The CDR3 DNA reads TGTGCCAGCAGCGCAGGCAGGGTCTGGGCGAACACTGAAGCTTTCTTT. The variable domain in full, completed from reference TRBV14 and TRBJ1-1, reads EAGVTQFPSHSVIEKGQTVTLRCDPISGHDNLYWYRRVMGKEIKFLLHFVKESKQDESGMPNNRFLAERTGGTYSTLKVQPAELEDSGVYFCASSAGRVWANTEAFFGQGTRLTVV.

The V call is TRBV28, the J call TRBJ2-6, with D tentatively TRBD1 (5 bases). This CDR3 contains 17 residues. V was shortened by 10 bases and J by 0 bases, with 19 bases between the two germline ends. Germline lookup yields CDR1 MDHEN and CDR2 SYDVKM. CDR3 sequence reads: CATQKGFRSSGANVLTF. The CDR3 DNA reads TGTGCCACCCAGAAGGGGTTCCGAAGCTCTGGGGCCAACGTCCTGACTTTC.

There are many counts of this clonotype. This chain uses TRBV5-1 with TRBJ2-5, with D hard to call. V lost 0 bases to trimming and J lost 1 base, with 7 bases between them. CDR3 length: 14 amino acids. Per germline, CDR1 SGHRS and CDR2 YFSETQ. Here the CDR3 reads CASSLELTQETQYF. In DNA, the CDR3 is TGCGCCAGCAGCTTGGAGCTCACCCAAGAGACCCAGTACTTC.

Comments on this clonotype: A read error may explain this, as a much larger clone is one base away. This chain links TRBV3-1 with TRBJ2-2; no clear D. The V and J ends lost 2 bases and 3 bases respectively, with 4 bases between them. The CDR3 sequence is 13 residues long. Germline V gene data show CDR1 as LGHDT and CDR2 as YNNKEL (reference sequence). The CDR3 DNA reads as TGTGCCAGCAGCCAAATGGACACCGGGGAGCTGTTTTTT. Protein sequence: CASSQMDTGELFF.

The table lists this clonotype with a few counts. V and J are TRBV28 and TRBJ1-6, with D unresolved. Germline V CDR1 and CDR2: MDHEN, SYDVKM. Trimming took off 6 bases at V and 0 bases at J, with 6 bases between the two ends. CDR3 length: 14 residues. CDR3 amino acids: CASRRDSYNSPLHF. The CDR3 DNA is TGTGCCAGCAGAAGGGACTCCTATAATTCACCCCTCCACTTT.